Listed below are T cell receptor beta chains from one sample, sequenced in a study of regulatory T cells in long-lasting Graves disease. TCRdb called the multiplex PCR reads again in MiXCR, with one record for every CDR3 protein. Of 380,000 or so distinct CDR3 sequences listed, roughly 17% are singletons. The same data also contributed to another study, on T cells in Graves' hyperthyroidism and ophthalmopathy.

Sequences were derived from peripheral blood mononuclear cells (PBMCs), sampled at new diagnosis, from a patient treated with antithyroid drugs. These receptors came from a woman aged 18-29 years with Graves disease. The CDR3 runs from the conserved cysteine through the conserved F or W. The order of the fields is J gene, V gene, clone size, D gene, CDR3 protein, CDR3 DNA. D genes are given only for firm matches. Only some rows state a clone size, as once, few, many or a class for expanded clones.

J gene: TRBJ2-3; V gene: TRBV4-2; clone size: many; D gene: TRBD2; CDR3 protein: CASSQDVYGRLDTQYF; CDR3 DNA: TGTGCCAGCAGCCAAGATGTGTACGGGAGGCTAGATACGCAGTATTTT
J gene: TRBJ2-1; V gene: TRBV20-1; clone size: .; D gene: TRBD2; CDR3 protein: CSARAGGGNEQFF; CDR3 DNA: TGCAGTGCTAGAGCGGGAGGGGGTAATGAGCAGTTCTTC
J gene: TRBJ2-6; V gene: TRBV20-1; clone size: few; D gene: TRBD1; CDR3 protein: CSARDRGGAGANVLTF; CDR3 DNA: TGCAGTGCTAGGGACAGGGGGGGAGCTGGGGCCAACGTCCTGACTTTC
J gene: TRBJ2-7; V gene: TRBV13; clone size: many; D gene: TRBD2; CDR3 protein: CASSLASGSLGEQYF; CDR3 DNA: TGTGCCAGCAGCTTAGCTAGCGGGAGTTTGGGCGAGCAGTACTTC
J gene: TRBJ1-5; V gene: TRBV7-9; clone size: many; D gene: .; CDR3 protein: CASSYTGRSNQPQHF; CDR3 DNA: TGTGCCAGCAGCTATACGGGGAGGAGCAATCAGCCCCAGCATTTT
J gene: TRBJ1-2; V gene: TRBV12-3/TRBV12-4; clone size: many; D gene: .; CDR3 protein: CASSSGPTAGGYTF; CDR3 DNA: TGTGCCAGCAGTTCGGGACCGACGGCGGGGGGCTACACCTTC
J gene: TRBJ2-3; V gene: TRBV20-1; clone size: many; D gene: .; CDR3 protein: CSAAGRGATDTQYF; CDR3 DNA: TGCAGTGCTGCTGGGAGAGGAGCAACAGATACGCAGTATTTT
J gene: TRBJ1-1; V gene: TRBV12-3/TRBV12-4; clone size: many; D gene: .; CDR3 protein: CASSLGVGGMNTEAFF; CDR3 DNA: TGTGCCAGCAGTTTGGGAGTGGGGGGGATGAACACTGAAGCTTTCTTT
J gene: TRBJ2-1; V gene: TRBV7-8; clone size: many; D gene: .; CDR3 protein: CASSLTSLSYNEQFF; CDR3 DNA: TGTGCCAGCAGCTTAACTAGTCTTTCCTACAATGAGCAGTTCTTC
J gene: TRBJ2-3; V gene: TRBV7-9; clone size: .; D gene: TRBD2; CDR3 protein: CASSPGLFRDTQYF; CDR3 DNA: TGTGCCAGCAGTCCGGGACTATTCAGAGATACGCAGTATTTT
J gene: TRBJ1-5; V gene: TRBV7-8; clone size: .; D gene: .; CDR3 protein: CASSLVSGDSNQPRHF; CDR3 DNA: TGTGCCAGCAGCTTAGTGTCAGGGGATAGCAATCAGCCCCGGCATTTT